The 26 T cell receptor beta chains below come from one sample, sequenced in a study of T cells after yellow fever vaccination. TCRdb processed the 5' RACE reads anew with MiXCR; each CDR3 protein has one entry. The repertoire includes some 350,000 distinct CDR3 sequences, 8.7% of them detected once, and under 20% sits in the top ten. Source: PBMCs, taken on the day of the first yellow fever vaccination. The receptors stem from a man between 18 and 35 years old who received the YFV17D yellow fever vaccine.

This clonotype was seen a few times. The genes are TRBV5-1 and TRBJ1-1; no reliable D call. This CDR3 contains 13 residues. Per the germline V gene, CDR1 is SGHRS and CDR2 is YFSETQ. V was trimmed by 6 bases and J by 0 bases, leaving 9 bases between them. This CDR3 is CASNEGMNTEAFF. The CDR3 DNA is TGCGCCAGCAATGAGGGAATGAACACTGAAGCTTTCTTT.

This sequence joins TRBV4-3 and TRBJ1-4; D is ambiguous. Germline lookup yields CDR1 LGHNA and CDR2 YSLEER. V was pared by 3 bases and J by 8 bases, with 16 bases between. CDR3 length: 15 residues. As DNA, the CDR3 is TGCGCCAGCAGCCAGGGTTGGTCCTCCTGGGAAAAACTGTTTTTT. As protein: CASSQGWSSWEKLFF.

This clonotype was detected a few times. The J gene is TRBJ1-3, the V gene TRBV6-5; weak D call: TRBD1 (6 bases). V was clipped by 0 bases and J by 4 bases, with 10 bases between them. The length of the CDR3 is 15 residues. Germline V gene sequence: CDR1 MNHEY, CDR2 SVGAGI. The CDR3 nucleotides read TGTGCCAGCAGTTACTCCGGGGGGCAAGGAAACACCATATATTTT. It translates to CASSYSGGQGNTIYF.

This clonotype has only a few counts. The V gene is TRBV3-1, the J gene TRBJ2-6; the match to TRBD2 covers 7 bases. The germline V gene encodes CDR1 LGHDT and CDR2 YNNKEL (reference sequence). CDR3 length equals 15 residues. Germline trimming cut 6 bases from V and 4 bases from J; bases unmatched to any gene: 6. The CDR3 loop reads CASSLSGLGANVLTF. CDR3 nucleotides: TGTGCCAGCAGTCTTAGCGGGCTCGGGGCCAACGTCCTGACTTTC. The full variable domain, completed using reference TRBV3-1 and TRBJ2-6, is DTAVSQTPKYLVTQMGNDKSIKCEQNLGHDTMYWYKQDSKKFLKIMFSYNNKELIINETVPNRFSPKSPDKAHLNLHINSLELGDSAVYFCASSLSGLGANVLTFGAGSRLTVL.

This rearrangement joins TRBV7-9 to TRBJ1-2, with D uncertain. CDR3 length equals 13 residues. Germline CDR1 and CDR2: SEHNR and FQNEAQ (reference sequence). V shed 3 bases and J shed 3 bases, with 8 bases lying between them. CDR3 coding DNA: TGTGCCAGCAGCTTCGACCCCGACTATGGCTACACCTTC. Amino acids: CASSFDPDYGYTF.

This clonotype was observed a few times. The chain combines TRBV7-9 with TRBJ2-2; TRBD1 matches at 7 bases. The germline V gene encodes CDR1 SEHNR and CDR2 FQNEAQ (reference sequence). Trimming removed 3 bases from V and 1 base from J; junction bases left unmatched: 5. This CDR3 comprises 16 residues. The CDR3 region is CASSFPGQKNTGELFF. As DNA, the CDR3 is TGTGCCAGCAGCTTCCCGGGACAGAAGAACACCGGGGAGCTGTTTTTT.

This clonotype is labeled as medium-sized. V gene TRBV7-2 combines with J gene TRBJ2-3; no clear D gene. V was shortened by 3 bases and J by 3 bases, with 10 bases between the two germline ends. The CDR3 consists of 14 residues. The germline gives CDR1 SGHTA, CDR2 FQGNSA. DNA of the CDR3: TGTGCCAGCAGCTTGTCACGTTGGACAGATACGCAGTATTTT. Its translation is CASSLSRWTDTQYF.

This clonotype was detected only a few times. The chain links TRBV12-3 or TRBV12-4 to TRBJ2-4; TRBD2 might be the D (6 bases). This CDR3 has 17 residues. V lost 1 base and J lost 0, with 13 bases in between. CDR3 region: CASSLESGPLAKNIQYF. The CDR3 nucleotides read TGTGCCAGCAGTTTAGAGAGCGGGCCACTAGCCAAAAACATTCAGTACTTC.

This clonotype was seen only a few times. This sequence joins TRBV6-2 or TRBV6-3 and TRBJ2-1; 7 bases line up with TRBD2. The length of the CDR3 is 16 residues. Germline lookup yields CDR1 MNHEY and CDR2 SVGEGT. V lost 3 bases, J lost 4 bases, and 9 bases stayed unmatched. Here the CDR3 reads CASSYWGGSSYNEQFF. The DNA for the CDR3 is TGTGCCAGCAGTTATTGGGGAGGGAGCTCTTACAATGAGCAGTTCTTC.

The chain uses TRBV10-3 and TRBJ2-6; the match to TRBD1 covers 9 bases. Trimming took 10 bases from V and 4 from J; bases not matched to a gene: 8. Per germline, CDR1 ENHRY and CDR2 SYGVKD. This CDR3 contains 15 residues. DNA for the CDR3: TGTGCCACGGGACAGGGAATATCGGGGGCCAACGTCCTGACTTTC. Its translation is CATGQGISGANVLTF.

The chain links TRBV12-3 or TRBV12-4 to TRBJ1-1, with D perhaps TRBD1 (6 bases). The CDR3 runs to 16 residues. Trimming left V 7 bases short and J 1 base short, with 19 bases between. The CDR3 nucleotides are TGTGCCAGCAATAGGGGAGGGGGACTGCCGAACACTGAAGCTTTCTTT. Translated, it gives CASNRGGGLPNTEAFF.

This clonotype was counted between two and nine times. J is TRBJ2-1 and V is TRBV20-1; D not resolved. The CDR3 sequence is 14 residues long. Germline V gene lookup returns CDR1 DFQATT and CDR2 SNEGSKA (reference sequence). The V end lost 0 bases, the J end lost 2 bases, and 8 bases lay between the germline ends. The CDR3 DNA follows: TGCAGTGCTAGAGATACGGTTCCCTACAATGAGCAGTTCTTC. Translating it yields CSARDTVPYNEQFF.

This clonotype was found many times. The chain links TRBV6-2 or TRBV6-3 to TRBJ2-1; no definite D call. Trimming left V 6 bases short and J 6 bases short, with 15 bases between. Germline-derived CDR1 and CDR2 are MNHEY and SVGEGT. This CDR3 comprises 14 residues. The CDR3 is CASRSIILGNEQFF. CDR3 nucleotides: TGTGCCAGCAGATCTATCATCCTGGGCAATGAGCAGTTCTTC.

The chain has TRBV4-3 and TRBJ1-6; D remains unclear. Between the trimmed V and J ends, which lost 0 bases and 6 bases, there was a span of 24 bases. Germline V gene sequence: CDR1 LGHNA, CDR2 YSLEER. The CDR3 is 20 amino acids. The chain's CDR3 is CASSQENLVLPQPINSPLHF. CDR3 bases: TGCGCCAGCAGCCAAGAAAATTTGGTCTTGCCGCAGCCAATTAATTCACCCCTCCACTTT.

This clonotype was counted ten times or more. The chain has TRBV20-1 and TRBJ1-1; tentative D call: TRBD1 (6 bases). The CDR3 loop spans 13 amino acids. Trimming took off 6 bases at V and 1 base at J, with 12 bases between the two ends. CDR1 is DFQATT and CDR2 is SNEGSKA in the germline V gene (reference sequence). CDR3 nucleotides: TGCAGTGCCTTCCCGACAGGGAACACTGAAGCTTTCTTT. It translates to CSAFPTGNTEAFF.

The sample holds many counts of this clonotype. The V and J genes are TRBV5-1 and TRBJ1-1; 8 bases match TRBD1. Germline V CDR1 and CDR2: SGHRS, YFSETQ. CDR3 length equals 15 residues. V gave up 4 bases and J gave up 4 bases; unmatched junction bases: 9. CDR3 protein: CASSDGQGAGTEAFF. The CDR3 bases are TGCGCCAGCAGCGACGGTCAGGGGGCGGGCACTGAAGCTTTCTTT. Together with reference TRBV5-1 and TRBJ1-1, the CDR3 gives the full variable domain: KAGVTQTPRYLIKTRGQQVTLSCSPISGHRSVSWYQQTPGQGLQFLFEYFSETQRNKGNFPGRFSGRQFSNSRSEMNVSTLELGDSALYLCASSDGQGAGTEAFFGQGTRLTVV.

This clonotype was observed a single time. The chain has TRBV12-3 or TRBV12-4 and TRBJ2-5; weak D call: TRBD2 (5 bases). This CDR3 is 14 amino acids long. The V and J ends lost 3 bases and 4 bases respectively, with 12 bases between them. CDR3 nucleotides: TGTGCCAGCAGTTTCTTTGTGGGGAGAGAGACCCAGTACTTC. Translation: CASSFFVGRETQYF.

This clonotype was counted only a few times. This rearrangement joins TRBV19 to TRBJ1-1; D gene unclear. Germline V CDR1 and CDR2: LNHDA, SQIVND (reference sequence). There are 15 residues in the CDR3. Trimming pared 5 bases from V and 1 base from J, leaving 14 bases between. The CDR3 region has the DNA TGTGCCAGTAGTTCCTGGGTTGCGGGGAACACTGAAGCTTTCTTT. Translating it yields CASSSWVAGNTEAFF.

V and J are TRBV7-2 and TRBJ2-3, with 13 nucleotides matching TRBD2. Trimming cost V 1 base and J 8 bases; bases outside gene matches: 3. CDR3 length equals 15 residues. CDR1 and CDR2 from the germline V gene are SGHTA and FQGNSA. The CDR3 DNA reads TGTGCCAGCAGCTTAGGACTAGCGGGGGGTGGTACGCAGTATTTT. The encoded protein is CASSLGLAGGGTQYF.

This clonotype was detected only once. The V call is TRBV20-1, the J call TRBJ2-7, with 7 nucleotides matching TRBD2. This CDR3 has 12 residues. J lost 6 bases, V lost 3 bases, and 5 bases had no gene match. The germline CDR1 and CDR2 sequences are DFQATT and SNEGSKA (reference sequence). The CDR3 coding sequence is TGCAGTGCTAGGGGGAGGGAGATCGAGCAGTACGTC. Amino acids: CSARGREIEQYV.

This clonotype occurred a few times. CDR3 loop: CASSSSGGRYEQFF. The CDR3 DNA sequence: TGTGCCAGCAGCTCTAGCGGGGGGCGGTATGAGCAGTTCTTC. The genes are TRBV11-2 and TRBJ2-1; TRBD2 agrees at 11 bases. This CDR3 has 14 amino acids. J gave up 8 bases and V 4 bases, and 4 bases lay outside the gene matches. Germline CDR1 SGHAT, CDR2 FQNNGV. The variable domain in full, with the rest retrieved from reference TRBV11-2 and TRBJ2-1, is EAGVAQSPRYKIIEKRQSVAFWCNPISGHATLYWYQQILGQGPKLLIQFQNNGVVDDSQLPKDRFSAERLKGVDSTLKIQPAKLEDSAVYLCASSSSGGRYEQFFGPGTRLTVL.

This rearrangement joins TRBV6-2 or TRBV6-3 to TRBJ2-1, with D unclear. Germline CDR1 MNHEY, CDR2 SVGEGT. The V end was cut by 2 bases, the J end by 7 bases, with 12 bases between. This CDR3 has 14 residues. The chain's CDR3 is CASSYTTMRNEQFF. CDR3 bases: TGTGCCAGCAGTTACACTACCATGAGGAATGAGCAGTTCTTC.

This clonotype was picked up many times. The CDR3 here is CASSSQGSNYGYTF. Written as DNA, the CDR3 is TGCGCCAGCAGCTCACAGGGTTCTAACTATGGCTACACCTTC. J is TRBJ1-2 and V is TRBV5-1; D is perhaps TRBD1 (6 bases). V lost 3 bases to trimming and J lost 0 bases, with 9 bases between them. The germline V gene has CDR1 SGHRS and CDR2 YFSETQ. CDR3 length: 14 residues.

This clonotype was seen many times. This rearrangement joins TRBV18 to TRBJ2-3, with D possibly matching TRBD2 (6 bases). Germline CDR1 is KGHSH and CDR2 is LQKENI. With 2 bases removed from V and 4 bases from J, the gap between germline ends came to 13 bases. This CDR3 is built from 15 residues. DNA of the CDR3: TGTGCCAGCTCACCAAGGAGGGGAGTCCCAGATACGCAGTATTTT. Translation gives CASSPRRGVPDTQYF.

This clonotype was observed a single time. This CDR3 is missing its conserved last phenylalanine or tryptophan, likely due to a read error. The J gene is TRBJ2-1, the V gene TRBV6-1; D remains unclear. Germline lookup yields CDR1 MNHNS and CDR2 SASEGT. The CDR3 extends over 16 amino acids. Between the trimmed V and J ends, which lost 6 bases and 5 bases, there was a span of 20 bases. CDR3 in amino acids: CASRRRAAYGNNEQFS. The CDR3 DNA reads TGTGCCAGCAGGCGCCGGGCGGCATACGGCAACAATGAGCAGTTCTCC.

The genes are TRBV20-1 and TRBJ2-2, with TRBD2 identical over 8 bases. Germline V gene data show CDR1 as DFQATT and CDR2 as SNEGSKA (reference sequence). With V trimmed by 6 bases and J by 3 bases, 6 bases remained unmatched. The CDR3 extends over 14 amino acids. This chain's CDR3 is CSARTSLHTGELFF. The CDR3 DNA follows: TGCAGTGCGAGGACTAGCCTCCACACCGGGGAGCTGTTTTTT.